This T cell receptor beta chain was sequenced in a study of metastatic and nonmetastatic thyroid tumors. Turning to the study itself: Blood and tumor or nodule tissue repertoires from malignant and benign thyroid patients were compared. General study results and limits: In blood and tumor, TCR beta diversity was reportedly significantly higher in malignant thyroid tumors than in benign nodules.

The authors' processing: The distant-metastasis classifier for papillary thyroid cancer was built from CDR3 differences across clinicopathological groups. TCRdb reprocessed the PCR reads via MiXCR. The authors' filters were not applied to this entry. The sample consists of roughly 40,000 clones, about 15% of them appearing once. All patients reached thyroid surgery having received no treatment beforehand. CDR1 is SNHLY, CDR2 FYNNEI, per germline. The CDR3 is 14 residues long. V was clipped by 6 bases and J by 4 bases, with 16 bases between them. About this clone itself: Its antigen is unidentified. A much larger clone differs from this one at a single base, so this may be a read error.

Sequenced sample: blood. This clonotype was obtained from a female donor with papillary thyroid cancer or a benign thyroid nodule (not recorded which). Some clones in this sample may be carry-over from other donors' samples. V gene TRBV2 combines with J gene TRBJ2-7; D not resolved. CDR3 protein: CASRFYPAGYEQYF. The CDR3 DNA reads TGTGCCAGCAGGTTCTACCCGGCAGGTTACGAGCAGTACTTC.